The 4 T cell receptor beta chains presented below share a single source sample, sequenced in a study of T-cell memory formation after mild COVID-19. In TCRdb, the 5' RACE reads were re-called with MiXCR into one record per CDR3 protein. The sample carries around 200,000 distinct CDR3 sequences, roughly 18% recorded once. The sequenced material came from PBMCs or a T cell subset sorted from them (not recorded which). These receptors were obtained from a man aged 18 to 30 who had mild COVID-19 (a few samples of this study predate the infection). Cell type and time point are not known.

The genes are TRBV18 and TRBJ1-6; no clear D gene. The CDR3 loop spans 14 amino acids. Trimming removed 2 bases at V and 9 bases at J, with 11 bases between. In germline, CDR1 is KGHSH, CDR2 LQKENI. CDR3 bases: TGTGCCAGCTCACCAATTCCCCAGAGTTCACCCCTCCACTTT. This sequence encodes CASSPIPQSSPLHF.

There are a few counts of this clonotype. The chain carries TRBV9 and TRBJ2-2; either TRBD1 or TRBD2 may supply D (5 bases each). Germline assignment: CDR1 SGDLS and CDR2 YYNGEE. The V end lost 1 base, the J end lost 6 bases, and 10 bases lay between the germline ends. The CDR3 has 14 residues. CDR3 in amino acids: CASSVRGVSGELFF. The CDR3 nucleotides read TGTGCCAGCAGCGTAAGAGGGGTGTCCGGGGAGCTGTTTTTT.

The gene calls are TRBV2 and TRBJ1-5; 8 nucleotides agree with TRBD1. J lost 6 bases, V lost 3 bases, and 1 base had no gene match. The CDR3 extends over 13 amino acids. CDR1 is SNHLY and CDR2 is FYNNEI in the germline V gene. The CDR3 DNA reads TGTGCCAGCAGTGACAGGGGGCGTCAGCCCCAGCATTTT. Its protein product is CASSDRGRQPQHF.

The chain links TRBV29-1 to TRBJ1-2; the D is unclear. Trimming took 1 base from V and 4 from J, leaving 7 bases between them. Germline V gene lookup returns CDR1 SQVTM and CDR2 ANQGSEA. CDR3 length: 12 residues. CDR3 DNA sequence: TGCAGCGTTGAAGGAAGGCCCTATGGCTACACCTTC. It encodes CSVEGRPYGYTF.